This is a list of T cell receptor beta chains from one sample in a study of T cells after posttransplantation cyclophosphamide. Assay: immunoSEQ multiplex PCR; the TCRdb copy retains only in-frame clones and omits some. The repertoire holds under 700 clones, more than 80% seen once, with 7% to 10% in the top ten. What was sequenced was gut tissue. Source of these receptors: a man aged 50 to 59. Both conserved end residues are part of each CDR3. The order of the fields is V gene, clone size, D gene, J gene, CDR3 protein, CDR3 DNA. The D gene is left open where the match is weak. Size tells how often a clone was seen (once, few, many) or the class of an expanded clone, and some rows leave it out.

>TRBV5-6|once|-|TRBJ1-1
CASSLRGTTREAFF
TGTGCCAGCAGCTTGAGGGGAACCACTCGGGAAGCTTTCTTT
>TRBV29-1|few|-|TRBJ1-2
CSVEERDYTF
TGCAGCGTTGAAGAGAGGGACTACACCTTC
>TRBV2|-|TRBD2|TRBJ2-1
CASRRGDYEQFF
TGTGCCAGCAGACGCGGGGACTACGAGCAGTTCTTC
>TRBV7-9|-|TRBD2|TRBJ2-7
CASRGAGGGHEQYF
TGTGCCAGCAGGGGGGCGGGGGGGGGCCACGAGCAGTACTTC
>TRBV9|-|-|TRBJ2-3
CASSAPGTQTDTQYF
TGTGCCAGCAGCGCCCCCGGGACTCAGACAGATACGCAGTATTTT
>TRBV2|-|-|TRBJ1-2
CASSDQLDYGYTF
TGTGCCAGCAGTGACCAACTGGACTATGGCTACACCTTC
>TRBV7-3|-|-|TRBJ1-1
CASSFWRDTEAFF
TGTGCCAGCAGCTTTTGGAGGGACACTGAAGCTTTCTTT
>TRBV7-2|-|-|TRBJ1-3
CASSLNRDGNTIYF
TGTGCCAGCAGCTTAAACAGGGACGGAAACACCATATATTTT
>TRBV9|-|TRBD1|TRBJ1-2
CASSVGQGAEGYTF
TGTGCCAGCAGCGTTGGTCAGGGGGCAGAAGGCTACACCTTC
>TRBV29-1|-|-|TRBJ1-1
CSVDTGQKGAFF
TGCAGCGTTGATACCGGACAAAAAGGAGCTTTCTTT
>TRBV9|-|-|TRBJ1-2
CASSGPGVGYTF
TGTGCCAGCAGCGGGCCGGGGGTTGGCTACACCTTC
>TRBV19|-|-|TRBJ2-3
CASSISSRRDTQYF
TGTGCCAGTAGTATCTCCTCTCGCAGAGATACGCAGTATTTT
>TRBV4-1|-|-|TRBJ1-2
CASSRGLGSLGYTF
TGCGCCAGCAGCCGCGGACTGGGTTCTCTCGGCTACACCTTC
>TRBV7-8|-|TRBD1|TRBJ1-6
CASSRRRDRTVGFHSPLHF
TGTGCCAGCAGCCGCCGCCGGGACAGGACAGTTGGCTTCCATTCACCCCTCCACTTT
>TRBV7-3|-|TRBD2|TRBJ2-2
CASGGASGRVGTGELFF
TGTGCCAGCGGGGGGGCTAGCGGGAGAGTTGGCACCGGGGAGCTGTTTTTT
>TRBV29-1|-|TRBD1|TRBJ1-2
CSVDPTGANYGYTF
TGCAGCGTTGACCCGACAGGGGCTAACTATGGCTACACCTTC
>TRBV5-1|-|-|TRBJ2-2
CASSWGGSWTGELFF
TGCGCCAGCAGCTGGGGGGGCTCTTGGACGGGGGAGCTGTTTTTT
>TRBV30|-|TRBD2|TRBJ2-1
CAWSVGLGTRYEQFF
TGTGCCTGGAGTGTGGGCTTAGGGACTAGATATGAGCAGTTCTTC
>TRBV28|-|TRBD1|TRBJ2-7
CASTGTAQYEQYF
TGTGCCAGCACCGGGACAGCACAATACGAGCAGTACTTC
>TRBV4-2|-|TRBD2|TRBJ2-5
CASSQGAGGSLPETQYF
TGTGCCAGCAGCCAAGGGGCAGGCGGGAGTCTTCCAGAGACCCAGTACTTC
>TRBV7-9|-|-|TRBJ1-1
CASSSGLNTEAFF
TGTGCCAGCAGCTCAGGACTTAACACTGAAGCTTTCTTT
>TRBV5-1|-|-|TRBJ1-2
CASSSDSPYGYTF
TGCGCCAGCAGCTCGGACAGCCCCTATGGCTACACCTTC
>TRBV5-6|-|TRBD2|TRBJ2-3
CASSLGFQGLSDTQYF
TGTGCCAGCAGCTTAGGGTTTCAGGGACTATCAGATACGCAGTATTTT
>TRBV9|-|TRBD2|TRBJ2-1
CASTPGLDPNEQFF
TGTGCCAGCACCCCGGGACTAGATCCCAATGAGCAGTTCTTC
>TRBV7-8|-|TRBD2|TRBJ2-5
CASSSLRTSGMPGLFQETQYF
TGTGCCAGCAGCTCCCTAAGGACTAGCGGGATGCCGGGACTCTTTCAAGAGACCCAGTACTTC
>TRBV30|few|-|TRBJ1-5
CAWNSGNQPQHF
TGTGCCTGGAATTCAGGGAACCAGCCCCAGCATTTT
>TRBV6-1|-|-|TRBJ1-1
CASSVGRLMNTEAFF
TGTGCCAGCAGTGTTGGCAGACTCATGAACACTGAAGCTTTCTTT
>TRBV19|-|-|TRBJ2-2
CASSLYSTGELFF
TGTGCCAGTAGTCTCTACTCGACCGGGGAGCTGTTTTTT
>TRBV4-2|-|-|TRBJ1-5
CASSQIDRSWNQPQHF
TGTGCCAGCAGCCAGATCGACAGGAGTTGGAATCAGCCCCAGCATTTT
>TRBV5-1|-|-|TRBJ2-3
CASSLEASMPPRDTQYF
TGCGCCAGCAGCTTGGAAGCCAGTATGCCGCCCAGGGATACGCAGTATTTT
>TRBV5-6|-|-|TRBJ2-2
CASSWGIGELFF
TGTGCCAGCAGCTGGGGCATCGGGGAGCTGTTTTTT
>TRBV9|-|TRBD2|TRBJ2-1
CASSARRTSGGPEQFF
TGTGCCAGCAGCGCCCGACGGACTAGCGGGGGGCCGGAGCAGTTCTTC
>TRBV7-3|-|-|TRBJ2-1
CASSRGGGGLHNEQFF
TGTGCCAGCAGCCGTGGGGGCGGGGGCTTGCACAATGAGCAGTTCTTC
>TRBV20-1|-|-|TRBJ1-4
CRADDPEKLFF
TGCAGGGCGGATGATCCGGAAAAACTGTTTTTT
>TRBV27|-|TRBD1|TRBJ2-5
CASSLFPATGGEETQYF
TGTGCCAGCAGTTTATTCCCCGCCACAGGGGGCGAAGAGACCCAGTACTTC
>TRBV29-1|-|TRBD1|TRBJ1-4
CSAGQGGTNEKLFF
TGCAGCGCTGGACAGGGGGGCACTAATGAAAAACTGTTTTTT
>TRBV2|-|TRBD1|TRBJ1-2
CATRDRLTYGYTF
TGTGCCACTCGGGACAGACTCACCTATGGCTACACCTTC